Shown below are 2 T cell receptor beta chains from a single sample sequenced in a study of shared clonotypes between healthy human individuals. Sequencing was performed with immunoSEQ multiplex PCR; in TCRdb, only in-frame clones are kept and a portion is missing. The sample holds about 480,000 clones, nearly 80% seen once. What was sequenced was PBMCs. The receptors derive from a woman aged 40 to 49 in good health. Some clones in this sample may be carry-over from other donors' samples.

The chain is built from TRBV20-1 and TRBJ1-1; D is undetermined. Trimming removed 2 bases from V and 5 bases from J, with 6 bases in between. Germline-derived CDR1 and CDR2 are DFQATT and SNEGSKA (reference sequence). The CDR3 runs to 11 residues. The CDR3 sequence is CSARRITEAFF. In DNA, the CDR3 is TGCAGTGCTAGAAGGATTACTGAAGCTTTCTTT.

The chain combines TRBV4-1 with TRBJ1-2; tentatively, D is TRBD1 (6 bases). Between the trimmed V and J ends, which lost 2 bases and 4 bases, there was a span of 14 bases. Germline loops: CDR1 MGHRA, CDR2 YSYEKL. This CDR3 spans 15 amino acids. CDR3 DNA sequence: TGCGCCAGCAGCCAACGGGAGCAGGGGAGCTATGGCTACACCTTC. This codes for CASSQREQGSYGYTF.